The clone carrying this T cell receptor (beta chain) was detected once. What it recognizes is unknown. The data were taken from a study of siplizumab effects on memory and regulatory T cells. The CDR3 is 13 residues long. CDR1 is SGHTA and CDR2 is FQGNSA in the germline V gene. The V and J ends lost 10 bases and 2 bases respectively, with 14 bases between them. TCR templates numbering 80,000 to 100,000 were assayed per sample. Repertoires were generated with immunoSEQ multiplex PCR, while TCRdb's copy carries only in-frame clones and drops some. This table holds tens of thousands of clones, 94% found once. Study-wide findings and caveats: Naive T cells seemed more diverse than memory cells; they also seemed major alloresponse contributors. With siplizumab, Treg-derived clones averaged roughly 66% of mappable alloreactive CD4+ clones, versus around 25% in controls.

The chain uses TRBV7-2 and TRBJ1-2, with D unresolved. Sequencing input: non-Treg CD4+ T cells sorted from blood. The receptor comes from a human donor in good health. The CDR3 protein is CATAQDVNYGYTF. In DNA form, the CDR3 reads TGTGCCACCGCTCAGGACGTAAACTATGGCTACACCTTC.